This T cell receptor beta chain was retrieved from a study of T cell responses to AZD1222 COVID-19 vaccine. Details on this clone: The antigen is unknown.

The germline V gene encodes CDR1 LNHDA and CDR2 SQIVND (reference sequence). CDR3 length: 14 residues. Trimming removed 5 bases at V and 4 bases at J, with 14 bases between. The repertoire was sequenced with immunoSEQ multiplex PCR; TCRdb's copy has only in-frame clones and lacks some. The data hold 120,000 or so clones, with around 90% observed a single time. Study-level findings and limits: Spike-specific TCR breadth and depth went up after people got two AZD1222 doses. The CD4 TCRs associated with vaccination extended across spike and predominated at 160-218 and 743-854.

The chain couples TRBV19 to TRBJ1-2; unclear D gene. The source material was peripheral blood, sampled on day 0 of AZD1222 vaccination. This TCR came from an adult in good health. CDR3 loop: CASSATEWTYGYTF. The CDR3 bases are TGTGCCAGTAGTGCTACAGAGTGGACCTATGGCTACACCTTC.